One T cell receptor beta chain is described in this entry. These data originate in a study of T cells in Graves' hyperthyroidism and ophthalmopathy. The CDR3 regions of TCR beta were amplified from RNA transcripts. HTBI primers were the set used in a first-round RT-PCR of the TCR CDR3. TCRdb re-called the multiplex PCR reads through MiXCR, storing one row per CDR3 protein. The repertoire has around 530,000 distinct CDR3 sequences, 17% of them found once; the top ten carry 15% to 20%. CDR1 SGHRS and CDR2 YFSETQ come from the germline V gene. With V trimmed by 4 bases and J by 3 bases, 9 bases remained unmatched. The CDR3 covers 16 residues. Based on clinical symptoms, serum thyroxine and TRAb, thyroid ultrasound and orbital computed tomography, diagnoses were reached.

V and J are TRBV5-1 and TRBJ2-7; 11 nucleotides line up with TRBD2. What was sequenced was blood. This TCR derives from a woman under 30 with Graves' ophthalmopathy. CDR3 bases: TGCGCCAGCAGCAACGAGGGACTAGCGGTCAACTACGAGCAGTACTTC. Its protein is CASSNEGLAVNYEQYF.